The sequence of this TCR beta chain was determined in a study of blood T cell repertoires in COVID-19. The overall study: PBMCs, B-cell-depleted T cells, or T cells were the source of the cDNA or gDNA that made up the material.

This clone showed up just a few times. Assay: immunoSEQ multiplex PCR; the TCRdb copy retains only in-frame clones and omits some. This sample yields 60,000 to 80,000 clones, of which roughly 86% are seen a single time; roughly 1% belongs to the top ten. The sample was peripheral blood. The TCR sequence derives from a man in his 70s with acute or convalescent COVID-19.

The CDR3 here is CAVLRVETQYF. CDR3 coding DNA: TGTGCAGTGCTGAGGGTCGAGACCCAGTACTTC. The V gene is TRBV28, the J gene TRBJ2-5, with D perhaps matching TRBD2 (5 bases). The CDR3 extends over 11 amino acids. CDR1 and CDR2 from the germline V gene are MDHEN and SYDVKM.